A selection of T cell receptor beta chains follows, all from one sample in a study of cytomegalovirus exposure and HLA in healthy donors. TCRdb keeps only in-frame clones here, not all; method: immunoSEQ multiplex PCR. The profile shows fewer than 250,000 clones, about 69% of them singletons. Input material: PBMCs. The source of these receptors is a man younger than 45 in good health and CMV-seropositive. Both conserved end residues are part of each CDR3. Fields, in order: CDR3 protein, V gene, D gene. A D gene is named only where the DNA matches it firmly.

CASSSDRGNYGYTF | TRBV5-6 | TRBD1
CASSPRTVTDYGYTF | TRBV4-3 | NA
CASSLSGSNPNYEQYF | TRBV5-1 | NA
CASSSTGTGEVKSYTF | TRBV27 | TRBD1
CASSQDRHYEQYF | TRBV4-3 | NA
CASSYRTSGGASYNEQFF | TRBV4-1 | TRBD2
CASSSGTGSSGANVLTF | TRBV27 | TRBD1
CASSQSRGEGGNTIYF | TRBV4-2 | NA
CASSPRTGSTGELFF | TRBV6-6 | TRBD1
CASSLGAASGGSTQLEQYF | TRBV5-1 | TRBD2
CSSSLPENTGELFF | TRBV7-9 | NA
CASSFYLDSSNEKLFF | TRBV7-9 | NA
CASSSPGGVGYGYTF | TRBV6-5 | NA
CSVEESGQGYEQYF | TRBV29-1 | TRBD1
CASSELRGLGHIQYF | TRBV2 | NA
CASSRPGVNEKLFF | TRBV14 | NA
CASSYSPADTQYF | TRBV6-5 | NA
CASSLSGQGSYEQYF | TRBV7-6 | TRBD1
CASSFTGGATEAFF | TRBV28 | TRBD1
CASSFSRGQGVVEQYF | TRBV5-1 | TRBD1
CASSPAGTGKNTQYF | TRBV7-2 | TRBD1
CAISESDQETQYF | TRBV10-3 | NA
CASRIRDSGANVLTF | TRBV2 | NA
CASSLMDLSGGEQFF | TRBV18 | NA
CASSTSGGAQNEQFF | TRBV9 | TRBD2
CASGGPGDTQYF | TRBV6-4 | NA
CASSFRIGETQYF | TRBV5-1 | NA
CASSFQAGETQYF | TRBV7-2 | NA
CASIGQTYGYTF | TRBV25-1 | NA
CASSGGAQETQYF | TRBV19 | NA
CASSTGGSVYEQYF | TRBV7-2 | TRBD1
CASSLSPGQGYGYTF | TRBV7-2 | TRBD1
CASTGPAGGEQYF | TRBV2 | NA
CAIRETSGGALSYEQYF | TRBV10-3 | TRBD2
CASSQVRDRADYGYTF | TRBV4-2 | TRBD1
CASSSTGNGYTF | TRBV7-2 | NA
CASSGGQGPYNEQFF | TRBV9 | TRBD1